These 7 T cell receptor beta chains were all obtained from the same sample, sequenced in a study of cytomegalovirus exposure and HLA in healthy donors. The PCR contained 60 Vbeta and 13 Jbeta primers. Assay: immunoSEQ multiplex PCR; the TCRdb copy retains only in-frame clones and omits some. The sample consists of around 300,000 clones, about four fifths of them appearing once. The sequenced sample consisted of PBMCs. Receptors were obtained from a woman aged 40 to 55 in good health and CMV-seropositive.

The V and J genes are TRBV28 and TRBJ2-7, with TRBD1 matching over 9 bases. CDR1 is MDHEN, CDR2 SYDVKM, per germline. The V gene end was trimmed by 2 bases and the J gene end by 3 bases; junction bases not matched to a gene: 11. The CDR3 has 17 residues. The CDR3 sequence is CASSLVHGTGNDYEQYF. The CDR3 bases are TGTGCCAGCAGTTTAGTACATGGGACAGGGAATGACTACGAGCAGTACTTC.

In this sample, this clone turned up once. This rearrangement joins TRBV27 to TRBJ2-7; maybe TRBD1 (6 bases). Deletions cut 3 bases from V and 2 bases from J, with 11 bases between. Germline V gives CDR1 MNHEY, CDR2 SMNVEV (reference sequence). This CDR3 is built from 14 residues. The CDR3 DNA reads TGTGCCAGCAGTTTGACAACAGGGCCCTACGAGCAGTACTTC. Translated: CASSLTTGPYEQYF.

The CDR3 spells CASSESVNAETQYF. The CDR3 DNA reads TGCGCCAGCAGTGAGTCGGTAAACGCGGAGACCCAGTACTTC. The rearrangement links TRBV10-1 to TRBJ2-5, with D hard to call. The CDR3 length is 14 residues. Germline assignment: CDR1 WNHNN and CDR2 SYGVQD (reference sequence). Between the trimmed V and J ends, which lost 0 bases and 5 bases, there was a span of 10 bases.

The genes are TRBV30 and TRBJ2-3, with 11 positions matching TRBD2. Germline CDR1 GTSNPN, CDR2 SVGIG (reference sequence). This CDR3 region has 17 residues. Unmatched junction bases numbered 13, after V lost 6 bases and J lost 2 bases. This chain's CDR3 is CACDIYGTSGATDTQYF. The CDR3 nucleotides read TGTGCCTGCGATATCTACGGGACTAGCGGAGCCACAGATACGCAGTATTTT.

The chain combines TRBV27 with TRBJ2-3; tentative D call: TRBD2 (6 bases). The CDR3 is made up of 17 amino acids. Looked up from germline, CDR1 is MNHEY and CDR2 is SMNVEV (reference sequence). V lost 1 base and J 10 bases, leaving 24 bases between the germline ends. CDR3: CASSLLNTGVLGYAQYF. CDR3 in DNA: TGTGCCAGCAGTTTATTGAATACGGGGGTCCTGGGATACGCGCAGTATTTT.

The genes are TRBV6-5 and TRBJ1-1; D perhaps matches TRBD1 (6 bases). The CDR3 has 16 amino acids. Trimming removed 0 bases at V and 1 base at J, with 12 bases between. CDR1 and CDR2 from the germline V gene are MNHEY and SVGAGI. In DNA, the CDR3 is TGTGCCAGCAGTTACTCCACAGGGATTCAGAACACTGAAGCTTTCTTT. Translation gives CASSYSTGIQNTEAFF.

The chain carries TRBV6-5 and TRBJ1-3; D is uncertain. The germline gives CDR1 MNHEY, CDR2 SVGAGI. With 0 bases removed from V and 1 base from J, the gap between germline ends came to 10 bases. This CDR3 spans 16 amino acids. The CDR3 region is CASSYSTAPSGNTIYF. The CDR3 DNA reads as TGTGCCAGCAGTTACTCTACAGCTCCGTCTGGAAACACCATATATTTT.